This is a list of T cell receptor beta chains from one sample in a study of blood T cell repertoires in COVID-19. The method was immunoSEQ multiplex PCR; TCRdb's version includes in-frame clones alone and lacks a portion of them. The sample carries around 100,000 clones, roughly 85% recorded once. Sequences were obtained from peripheral blood. Receptors were obtained from a human donor in a cohort sampled during active COVID-19. Both conserved end residues are part of each CDR3.

V: TRBV28; CDR3: CASSPLGTYEQYF
V: TRBV7-3; CDR3: CASSRTGAYNEQFF
V: TRBV9; CDR3: CASSAGQGEAGANVLTF
V: TRBV9; CDR3: CASSVGQGESEAFF
V: TRBV10-1; CDR3: CASSDAEDSNSYEQYF
V: TRBV18; CDR3: CASSQYASGVGFSYEQYF
V: TRBV19; CDR3: CASNVGGGASDTQYF
V: TRBV10-3; CDR3: CAIGQGTDTQYF
V: TRBV5-1; CDR3: CASSLSDRGAGGYTF
V: TRBV18; CDR3: CASSPEGWTGELFF
V: TRBV28; CDR3: CASSFFTSGHGSYEQYF
V: TRBV28; CDR3: CASSEDRANSPLHF
V: TRBV12-5; CDR3: CASGSTQTSGGGETQYF
V: TRBV7-8; CDR3: CASSTSGVKETQYF
V: TRBV4-1; CDR3: CASRPWGQLNYGYTF
V: TRBV3-1/TRBV3-2; CDR3: CASSQGGTGPYEQYF
V: TRBV12-5; CDR3: CASGLTRGSTTNEKLFF
V: TRBV6-6; CDR3: CASHRGDGTDTQYF
V: TRBV7-9; CDR3: CASSPDRGLLDTQYF
V: TRBV7-6; CDR3: CASSLVERDSPNTGELFF
V: TRBV4-3; CDR3: CASSQVPGTVYEQYF
V: TRBV9; CDR3: CASSVGIGGNQPQHF
V: TRBV7-6; CDR3: CASSLVPRGASTGELFF
V: TRBV11-1; CDR3: CASSLGTSDRGELFF
V: TRBV5-8; CDR3: CASFREAKSSYNEQFF
V: TRBV28; CDR3: CASSLWRNIQYF
V: TRBV14; CDR3: CASSQDLKSPLHF
V: TRBV19; CDR3: CASSISPGQGVYTF
V: TRBV29-1; CDR3: CSVEDRRRVQPEAFF
V: TRBV5-1; CDR3: CASSLGQGFQATDTQYF
V: TRBV23-1; CDR3: CASRNTTRGEKLFF
V: TRBV18; CDR3: CASSPGEQSRLEQYF
V: TRBV28; CDR3: CASRVIAGDHNEQFF
V: TRBV7-8; CDR3: CASSLVLGAGAAGELFF
V: TRBV10-3; CDR3: CAITISGGRSSYTF
V: TRBV5-1; CDR3: CASSPLWREDYEQYF
V: TRBV28; CDR3: CASSYYGQGAEDTQYF
V: TRBV18; CDR3: CASSVTPGQLGDTEAFF
V: TRBV6-5; CDR3: CASRYYEQYF
V: TRBV24-1; CDR3: CATSDLGTSVPTGELFF
V: TRBV29-1; CDR3: CSVEDRTEQFF
V: TRBV19; CDR3: CASSVQTGGLSNEQFF
V: TRBV10-3; CDR3: CAISEVGGTEAFF
V: TRBV28; CDR3: CASSSTGAGTDTQYF
V: TRBV27; CDR3: CASSLGGQVQWFF